This paragraph covers one T cell receptor (beta chain) sequence. Its antigen is still unknown. TCRdb re-called the reads through MiXCR, storing one row per CDR3 protein. The sample contains some 400,000 distinct CDR3 sequences, around 32% of which appear only once. This sample is drawn from a study of T cell repertoires in cytomegalovirus infection. At the level of the study: Public TCR beta signature analysis indicated the presence of both CMV infection and matching HLA type. Findings of the study overall: Dominating the ex vivo response were HLA-C-restricted CMV-specific TCR beta clonotypes.

Specimen: PBMCs. This clonotype was obtained from a human donor in good health (CMV status not recorded). Some clones in this sample may be carry-over from other donors' samples.

The CDR3 DNA sequence: TGTGCCAGCAGTCCACGACAGAAAAGTCGCTCTGGAAACACCATATATTTT. Translating gives CASSPRQKSRSGNTIYF. This chain connects TRBV14 to TRBJ1-3; D perhaps matches TRBD1 (5 bases). CDR3 length: 17 residues. Germline lookup yields CDR1 SGHDN and CDR2 FVKESK. The V gene lost 6 bases and the J gene lost 0 bases, with 18 bases spanning the gap.